Below are 26 T cell receptor delta chains sequenced from a single sample in a study of γδ T cells in repeated Plasmodium falciparum infection. TCRdb applied CATT to the multiplex PCR reads for clone calling. The sample includes tens of thousands of delta-chain clones, more than 0.85% seen only once; the top ten take around a tenth. Flow sorting of PBMC yielded separate Vgamma9/Vdelta2+ and Vdelta2-negative gammadelta T cell populations for bulk repertoire analysis. Material for sequencing was gamma-delta T cells from blood. The receptors were gathered from a pool of human donors (malaria-infected and uninfected, not separated).

This clone was seen a handful of times. This DNA's translation and the protein TCRdb lists, from a much larger clone, do not match at residue 8, likely due to a read error; the protein shown is translated from the DNA. This chain uses TRDV1 with TRDJ1, with a possible D match to TRDD3 (7 bases). The CDR3 is made up of 18 amino acids. Germline V gene sequence: CDR1 TSWWSYY, CDR2 QGS. The ends were cut back, 4 bases at V and 8 bases at J, with 29 bases in the middle. CDR3 residues: CALGVFLEGIQTKHKLIF. In DNA form, the CDR3 reads TGTGCTCTTGGGGTTTTCCTAGAAGGGATACAAACGAAGCACAAACTCATCTTT.

The table lists this clone with many counts. The protein recorded in TCRdb matches a much larger clone and deviates from this DNA's translation at residue 12, suggesting a read error; the protein here is obtained by translating the DNA. The V gene is TRDV2, the J gene TRDJ1, with TRDD3 matching 13 bases. The germline CDR1 and CDR2 sequences are GEAIGNYY and EKD. This CDR3 spans 16 amino acids. The CDR3 DNA reads as TGTGCCTGTGACATACTGGGGGATACGCTCACCGGTAAACTCATCTTT. Amino acids: CACDILGDTLTGKLIF.

This clone has a handful of counts. The protein TCRdb lists belongs to a much larger clone and differs from this DNA's translation at residue 16, which points to a read error; the protein shown is made from the DNA. The J segment was not called; the V segment is TRDV2; the D segment call TRDD3 is taken from the table without a DNA check. Germline-derived CDR1 and CDR2 are GEAIGNYY and EKD. The CDR3 has 18 amino acids. The CDR3 nucleotides read TGTGCCTGTGACCCCCTAACTGGGGGATACGCGGAGACCGATAAACCCATCTTT. Its translation: CACDPLTGGYAETDKPIF.

As to this clone: A far larger clone is only one base removed, so a read error is likely. Other DNA sequences within the sample encode an identical CDR3. The chain couples TRDV1 to TRDJ1; TRDD3 aligns across 8 bases. TCRdb offers no J gene call, so here the DNA was matched to germline to obtain one. Per the germline V gene, CDR1 is TSWWSYY and CDR2 is QGS. CDR3 length: 19 amino acids. The CDR3 sequence is CALGELERSDLGDASKLIF. The CDR3 nucleotides are TGTGCCCTTGGGGAACTAGAAAGGTCGGATCTGGGGGACGCTTCAAAACTCATCTTT.

This clone occurred a few times. This likely traces to a read error, being one base from a far larger clone. The sample contains more than one DNA sequence encoding this CDR3. The rearrangement joins TRDV2 to TRDJ1; 12 bases align to TRDD3. TCRdb does not report a J gene; here it was assigned by matching the DNA to germline references. CDR3 size: 18 residues. Trimming removed 0 bases from V and 3 bases from J; junction bases left unmatched: 10. Germline V CDR1 and CDR2: GEAIGNYY, EKD. CDR3 loop: CACDTGKLLGDTPDKLIF. CDR3 DNA: TGTGCCTGTGACACCGGGAAGTTACTGGGGGATACACCCGATAAACTCATCTTT.

A note on this clone: The translation of this DNA and the TCRdb protein of a much larger clone differ at residue 13, probably owing to a read error; the protein shown here is translated from the DNA. The chain is built from TRDV2 and TRDJ1; 13 bases are a match to TRDD3. The J gene was not available in TCRdb and was assigned here by matching the DNA to germline segments. V shed 1 base, J shed 3 bases, and the junction held 10 bases outside the gene matches. The CDR3 totals 18 residues. Germline loops: CDR1 GEAIGNYY, CDR2 EKD. The CDR3 spells CACDTVLGDTSVADKLIF. The CDR3 DNA reads TGTGCCTGTGACACAGTACTGGGGGATACGTCCGTCGCCGATAAACTCATCTTT.

This clone was seen a few times. The protein TCRdb gives is from a much larger clone and does not agree with this DNA's translation at residue 7, likely a read error; the protein shown here comes from the DNA. In nucleotides, the CDR3 is TGTGCCTGTCGAAGTACTAGGGGACCAAGAACCGATAAACTCATCTTT. It specifies CACRSTRGPRTDKLIF. The V and J genes are TRDV2 and TRDJ1, with TRDD3 as a possible D gene (5 bases). TCRdb leaves out the J gene; it was filled in here by matching the DNA to germline. The CDR3 length is 16 residues. Deletions cut 6 bases from V and 2 bases from J, with 21 bases between. Germline assignment: CDR1 GEAIGNYY and CDR2 EKD.

Comments on this clone: Since a far larger clone is one base different, this is likely a read error. The V gene call is TRDV2, and the J gene call is absent; the table calls TRDD3, which could not be checked here. The CDR3 covers 21 residues. Per the germline V gene, CDR1 is GEAIGNYY and CDR2 is EKD. The DNA for the CDR3 is TGTGCCTGTGACACCGTTTCCCCTTCCCGGGGATTCTCCTGGGACACCCGACAGATGTTCTTC. Translation gives CACDTVSPSRGFSWDTRQMFF.

This clone was counted ten times or more. The mismatch at residue 5 between this DNA's translation and the TCRdb protein of a much larger clone likely reflects a read error; the protein shown is translated from the DNA. This rearrangement joins TRDV1 to TRDJ1, with D perhaps TRDD2 (5 bases). Germline matching of the DNA provided the J gene here, since TCRdb leaves it blank. In germline, CDR1 is TSWWSYY, CDR2 QGS. Trimming removed 1 base from V and 0 bases from J, with 24 bases in between. The CDR3 is 20 residues long. The CDR3 loop is CALGEHTIFPRATNTDKLIF. The DNA of the CDR3 is TGTGCTCTTGGGGAACACACAATCTTTCCTCGCGCAACGAACACCGATAAACTCATCTTT.

A remark on this clone: A far more abundant clone sits one base away, making this likely a read error. The same CDR3 arises from other DNA sequences in this sample as well. The rearrangement uses TRDV2 and TRDJ3, with D perhaps matching TRDD3 (6 bases). TCRdb offers no J gene call, so here the DNA was matched to germline to obtain one. Germline-derived CDR1 and CDR2 are GEAIGNYY and EKD. The CDR3 covers 22 residues. CDR3 protein: CACDTVLGTPGSSSWDTRQMFF. CDR3 coding DNA: TGTGCCTGTGACACCGTGCTGGGGACACCGGGTTCCAGCTCCTGGGACACCCGTCAGATGTTTTTC.

This clone appeared a few times. The protein that TCRdb holds for this DNA derives from a much larger clone and differs from the translated DNA at residue 4, which likely indicates a read error; the protein shown here is translated from the DNA. As DNA, the CDR3 is TGTGCTCTTGTGATTCGCAACGTCCGTCCTACCTTACTGGGGGACCTAAGAGGTAAACTCATCTTT. Its translation: CALVIRNVRPTLLGDLRGKLIF. The chain employs TRDV1 and TRDJ1; 9 bases are shared with TRDD3. The J gene, absent from TCRdb, was called here by matching the DNA to germline. Trimming took 7 bases from V and 7 from J; bases not matched to a gene: 34. This CDR3 is built from 22 residues. Germline lookup yields CDR1 TSWWSYY and CDR2 QGS.

This clone appeared a few times. The protein in TCRdb stems from a much larger clone and differs at residue 4 from this DNA's translation, likely a read error; here the protein is translated from the DNA. The chain has TRDV2 and TRDJ1, with D unresolved. The J gene was missing in TCRdb and was found by matching the end of the DNA to germline. The germline V gene encodes CDR1 GEAIGNYY and CDR2 EKD. The CDR3 contains 16 residues. CDR3 loop: CACATVGDAYTDKLIF. The CDR3 nucleotides are TGTGCCTGTGCCACCGTCGGAGACGCGTACACCGATAAACTCATCTTT.

This clone has just a few counts. One base separates it from a far larger clone, so it is likely a read error. Other nucleotide sequences in the sample specify the same CDR3. The chain has TRDV1 and TRDJ2; tentatively, D is TRDD3 (5 bases). The CDR3 sequence is 16 residues long. CDR1 and CDR2 from the germline V gene are TSWWSYY and QGS. The CDR3 DNA is TGTGCTCTCGGGGGCCCTTTTTGGGCTTTGACAGCACAACTCTTCTTT. This gives the protein CALGGPFWALTAQLFF.

This clone was counted only a few times. For this DNA, TCRdb reports the protein of a much larger clone, which diverges at residue 7, most likely from a read error; the protein presented here is translated directly from the DNA. The chain has TRDV2 and TRDJ3; no clear D gene. TCRdb records no J gene; here it was assigned by comparing the DNA to germline. V was pared by 0 bases and J by 0 bases, with 11 bases between. The CDR3 length is 18 residues. CDR1 is GEAIGNYY and CDR2 is EKD in the germline V gene. CDR3 residues: CACDTERDHSWDTRQMFF. As DNA, the CDR3 is TGTGCCTGTGACACCGAAAGGGACCACTCCTGGGACACCCGACAGATGTTTTTC.

This clone was seen a few times. TCRdb records a much larger clone's protein for this DNA, with a difference at residue 3 that likely arises from a read error; the protein given is the translation of the DNA. The chain couples TRDV2 to TRDJ1; 11 nucleotides align to TRDD3. TCRdb leaves out the J gene; it was filled in here by matching the DNA to germline. Germline V gives CDR1 GEAIGNYY, CDR2 EKD. CDR3 size: 15 residues. The CDR3 nucleotides are TGTGCCCGTGACCCACTGGGGGATATTCCCGATAAACTCATCTTT. It codes for CARDPLGDIPDKLIF.

This clone is termed medium-sized. Other DNA sequences within the sample encode an identical CDR3. V and J are TRDV2 and TRDJ1; 8 bases are shared with TRDD3. Per germline, CDR1 GEAIGNYY and CDR2 EKD. CDR3 length: 16 amino acids. Germline trimming cut 4 bases from V and 0 bases from J; bases unmatched to any gene: 9. The CDR3 here is CACEQLGAPYTDKLIF. CDR3 bases: TGTGCCTGTGAGCAACTGGGGGCCCCGTACACCGATAAACTCATCTTT.

Note on this clone: The protein in TCRdb stems from a much larger clone and differs at residue 13 from this DNA's translation, likely a read error; here the protein is translated from the DNA. The chain is built from TRDV2 and TRDJ1; 7 nucleotides line up with TRDD3. The J gene, left out of TCRdb, was set here by checking the DNA against germline. Germline V gene data show CDR1 as GEAIGNYY and CDR2 as EKD. Unmatched junction bases numbered 16, after V lost 1 base and J lost 0 bases. The CDR3 has 19 residues. The CDR3 region has the DNA TGTGCCTGTGACACGGTTGGTGGATACGACAACGACGACACCGATAAACTCATCTTT. Translating gives CACDTVGGYDNDDTDKLIF.

This clone has a handful of counts. TCRdb's protein, taken from a much larger clone, differs from this DNA's translation at residue 11, likely owing to a read error; the protein displayed comes from the DNA. The V gene is TRAV38-2/DV8, the J gene TRDJ1; 7 nucleotides line up with TRDD3. Germline matching of the DNA provided the J gene here, since TCRdb leaves it blank. Germline V gene lookup returns CDR1 TSESDYY and CDR2 QEAYKQQN. The CDR3 runs 24 residues. V dropped 1 base and J dropped 1; count of bases not matched to a gene: 31. CDR3 nucleotides: TGTGCTTATAGGAGCACCCCGCGGCTACGTAGCCTCCCTGGGGGCCGGCCTTTCACCGATAAACTCATCTTT. Its translation: CAYRSTPRLRSLPGGRPFTDKLIF.

This clone was counted between two and nine times. This DNA translates differently at residue 11 from the TCRdb protein, which is that of a much larger clone; a read error is likely, and the protein shown is the DNA's own translation. The CDR3 is CACDAMGDSSIDKLIF. CDR3 DNA sequence: TGTGCCTGTGACGCGATGGGGGATAGCTCCATCGATAAACTCATCTTT. The chain recombines TRDV2 with TRDJ1, with TRDD3 matching over 9 bases. Looked up from germline, CDR1 is GEAIGNYY and CDR2 is EKD. The CDR3 sequence is 16 residues long. The trim removed 3 bases at V and 4 bases at J, leaving 11 bases unmatched.

With regard to this clone: The TCRdb protein, from a much larger clone, departs from this DNA's translation at residue 7, likely by read error; the protein shown derives from the DNA. V gene TRDV1 combines with J gene TRDJ1; D possibly matches TRDD2 or TRDD3 (6 bases each). The CDR3 contains 18 residues. V lost 0 bases, J lost 2 bases, and 19 bases lay in between. Germline V gives CDR1 TSWWSYY, CDR2 QGS. The CDR3 protein is CALGELCPTEDTTDKLIF. DNA for the CDR3: TGTGCTCTTGGGGAACTATGTCCTACGGAGGATACAACCGATAAACTCATCTTT.

This clone was detected a few times. A far bigger clonotype differs at one base, so this is likely a read error. The sample contains more than one DNA sequence encoding this CDR3. V is TRDV1 and J is TRDJ1, with 13 bases matching TRDD3. The J gene was missing in TCRdb and was found by matching the end of the DNA to germline. The CDR3 has 25 amino acids. Germline assignment: CDR1 TSWWSYY and CDR2 QGS. V was clipped by 3 bases and J by 2 bases; unmatched bases: 30. CDR3 nucleotides: TGTGCTCTTGGGGAGCCGTTTCCTTACCTACGTACTGGGGGATACGCCTTCCGTCGGACCGATAAACTCATCTTT. Translating it yields CALGEPFPYLRTGGYAFRRTDKLIF.

This clone was found a few times. TCRdb's protein for this DNA is that of a much larger clone and differs from the translation at residue 13, likely a read error; the protein shown is the DNA translation. J is TRDJ2 and V is TRDV1; 10 nucleotides agree with TRDD3. TCRdb carries no J gene annotation; the J gene was assigned here by matching the DNA with germline. CDR3 length equals 18 residues. CDR1 is TSWWSYY, CDR2 QGS, per germline. Trimming cost V 0 bases and J 7 bases; bases outside gene matches: 11. In DNA form, the CDR3 reads TGTGCTCTTGGGGAACTCCAGCTGGGGGATATCCTGATAGCACAACTCTTCTTT. Amino acid sequence: CALGELQLGDILIAQLFF.

This clone was counted many times. The junction shows a germline mismatch at one end, possibly a read error. This chain links TRDV1 with TRDJ1; possible D gene TRDD3, 5 bases. The CDR3 has 12 amino acids. Germline CDR1 and CDR2: TSWWSYY and QGS. The CDR3 here is CAHGEPQNKLIF. DNA for the CDR3: TGTGCTCATGGGGAACCACAGAATAAACTCATCTTT.

This clone has ten or more counts. The TCRdb protein, from a much larger clone, departs from this DNA's translation at residue 18, likely by read error; the protein shown derives from the DNA. V is TRDV1 and J is TRDJ1; D ambiguous. CDR3 size: 20 residues. CDR1 TSWWSYY and CDR2 QGS come from the germline V gene. The CDR3: CALGERQTPGVLLHTDKPIF. The CDR3 DNA reads TGTGCTCTTGGGGAAAGACAAACCCCAGGAGTACTTCTCCACACCGATAAACCCATCTTT.

This clone was observed a few times. TCRdb's entry gives the protein of a much larger clone, which mismatches this DNA's translation at residue 7, likely from a read error; the protein reported here is translated from the DNA. This sequence joins TRDV1 and TRDJ1; D remains unclear. Germline CDR1 is TSWWSYY and CDR2 is QGS. Trimming removed 5 bases at V and 4 bases at J, with 20 bases between. The CDR3 length is 16 residues. The CDR3, as DNA: TGTGCTCTTGGGACCATGCCGGCCTATCGTTTCGATAAACTCATCTTT. This encodes CALGTMPAYRFDKLIF.

This clone was seen a handful of times. The protein held in TCRdb is that of a much larger clone and does not match this DNA's translation at residue 17, likely because of a read error; the protein shown is translated from the DNA. The chain is built from TRDV1 and TRDJ1; 7 bases align to TRDD3. TCRdb gives no J gene; it was assigned here by matching the DNA to germline. Germline lookup yields CDR1 TSWWSYY and CDR2 QGS. The CDR3 is 20 amino acids. The chain's CDR3 is CALSPLSWGSPGWYTDILIF. CDR3 in DNA: TGTGCTCTTAGCCCCTTGTCCTGGGGGTCCCCCGGTTGGTACACCGATATACTCATCTTT.